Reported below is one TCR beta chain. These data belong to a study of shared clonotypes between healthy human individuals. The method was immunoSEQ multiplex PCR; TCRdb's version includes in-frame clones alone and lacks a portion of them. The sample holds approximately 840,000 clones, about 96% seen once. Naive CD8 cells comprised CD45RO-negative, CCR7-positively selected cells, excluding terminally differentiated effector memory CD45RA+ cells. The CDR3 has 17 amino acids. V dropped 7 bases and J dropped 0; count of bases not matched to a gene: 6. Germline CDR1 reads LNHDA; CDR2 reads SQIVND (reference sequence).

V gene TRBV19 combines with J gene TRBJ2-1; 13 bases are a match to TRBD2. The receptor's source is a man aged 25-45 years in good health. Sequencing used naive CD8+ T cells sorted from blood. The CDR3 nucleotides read TGTGCCAGTACCCCGACTAGCGGGAGGTTCTCCTACAATGAGCAGTTCTTC. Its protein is CASTPTSGRFSYNEQFF.